This T cell receptor (beta chain) comes out of a study of cytomegalovirus exposure and HLA in healthy donors. The length of the CDR3 is 15 residues. The germline CDR1 and CDR2 sequences are SGHVS and FNYEAQ. Unmatched junction bases numbered 14, after V lost 9 bases and J lost 5 bases. Profiling relied on immunoSEQ multiplex PCR, and the TCRdb table lists in-frame clones only, not all of them. The sample lists approximately 160,000 clones; about 89% were seen once. V usage is TRBV7-6 and J usage is TRBJ2-5; TRBD2 matches at 8 bases. Sequencing was carried out using PBMCs. The TCR was taken from a young woman in good health and CMV-seropositive. The DNA for the CDR3 is TGTGCCAGTACTGGTTGGGCGGGGGGCGCCGAGACCCAGTACTTC. Translated: CASTGWAGGAETQYF.